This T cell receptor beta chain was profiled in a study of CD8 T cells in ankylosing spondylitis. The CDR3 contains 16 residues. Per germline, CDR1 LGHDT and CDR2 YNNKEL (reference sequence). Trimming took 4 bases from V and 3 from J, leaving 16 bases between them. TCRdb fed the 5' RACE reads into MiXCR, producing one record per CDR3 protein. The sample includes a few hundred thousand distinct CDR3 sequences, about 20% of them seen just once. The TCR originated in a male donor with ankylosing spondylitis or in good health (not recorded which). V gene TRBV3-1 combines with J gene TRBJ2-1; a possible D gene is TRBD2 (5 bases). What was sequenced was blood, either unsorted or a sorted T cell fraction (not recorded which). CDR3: CASSPLWREGYNEQFF. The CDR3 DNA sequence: TGTGCCAGCAGCCCCCTTTGGCGAGAGGGCTACAATGAGCAGTTCTTC.